The 11 T cell receptor beta chains presented below share a single source sample, sequenced in a study of T cell clones after liver transplantation. Only in-frame clones appear in the TCRdb table, and some are missing; sequencing was by immunoSEQ multiplex PCR. The sample has 70,000 to 80,000 clones, roughly 90% seen once; the top ten hold 2.7%. This specimen consisted of CD4+ T cells from blood, obtained before liver transplant. The receptors originated from a human donor who received a liver transplant.

This sequence joins TRBV6-1 and TRBJ1-1, with no clear D. This CDR3 spans 13 amino acids. Trimming removed 2 bases from V and 3 bases from J, with 7 bases in between. In germline, CDR1 is MNHNS, CDR2 SASEGT. CDR3 sequence reads: CASSEPPYTEAFF. DNA for the CDR3: TGTGCCAGCAGTGAACCCCCGTACACTGAAGCTTTCTTT.

The rearrangement uses TRBV5-4 and TRBJ2-3; D possibly corresponds to TRBD1 (6 bases). Germline V CDR1 and CDR2: SGHNT, YYREEE (reference sequence). Trimming cost V 3 bases and J 5 bases, with 13 bases left between them. CDR3 length equals 14 residues. This chain's CDR3 is CASSSRGGGDTQYF. The CDR3 coding sequence is TGTGCCAGCAGCTCCCGAGGGGGTGGAGATACGCAGTATTTT.

The genes are TRBV5-1 and TRBJ2-5; no reliable D call. The V gene's germline CDR1 is SGHRS and CDR2 YFSETQ. CDR3 size: 12 residues. The germline V and J ends were trimmed by 0 bases and 5 bases, with 5 bases remaining between them. As DNA, the CDR3 is TGCGCCAGCAGCTTGGCCCATGAGACCCAGTACTTC. It translates to CASSLAHETQYF.

This rearrangement joins TRBV5-1 to TRBJ2-7; D is unresolved. The V gene's germline CDR1 is SGHRS and CDR2 YFSETQ. The V end was cut by 1 base, the J end by 2 bases, with 7 bases between. The CDR3 is 13 residues long. CDR3 in amino acids: CASSLRPPYEQYF. The CDR3, as DNA: TGCGCCAGCAGCTTGCGGCCTCCCTACGAGCAGTACTTC.

The chain couples TRBV18 to TRBJ2-2; TRBD1 agrees at 7 bases. The germline V gene has CDR1 KGHSH and CDR2 LQKENI. This CDR3 has 17 residues. The V segment lost 4 bases and the J segment 0 bases; nucleotides outside the gene matches: 8. The DNA for the CDR3 is TGTGCCAGCTCACTCATATCTCAGGGGGCGAACACCGGGGAGCTGTTTTTT. Translated, it gives CASSLISQGANTGELFF.

This chain uses TRBV11-3 with TRBJ2-1; 7 bases are shared with TRBD2. J lost 5 bases, V lost 1 base, and 5 bases had no gene match. Germline V gives CDR1 SGHNT, CDR2 YENEEA. This CDR3 comprises 15 residues. The CDR3 region has the DNA TGTGCCAGCAGCTTAGGAACGGGAGGTCACAATGAGCAGTTCTTC. Translated, it gives CASSLGTGGHNEQFF.

J is TRBJ2-5 and V is TRBV5-1, with D possibly being TRBD1 (5 bases). Germline CDR1 and CDR2: SGHRS and YFSETQ. The CDR3 spans 14 residues. The V end was cut by 4 bases, the J end by 0 bases, with 10 bases between. The CDR3 DNA is TGCGCCAGCAGCCCAGGACACAACCAAGAGACCCAGTACTTC. Residues: CASSPGHNQETQYF.

The chain couples TRBV27 to TRBJ2-2; D perhaps matches TRBD1 (6 bases). The germline gives CDR1 MNHEY, CDR2 SMNVEV (reference sequence). The germline V and J ends were trimmed by 6 bases and 0 bases, with 11 bases remaining between them. The CDR3 contains 15 residues. The CDR3 nucleotides read TGTGCCAGCAGCACACAGGGAACGAACACCGGGGAGCTGTTTTTT. Amino acid sequence: CASSTQGTNTGELFF.

The chain recombines TRBV27 with TRBJ2-1; either TRBD1 or TRBD2 may fit D (5 bases each). The germline CDR1 and CDR2 sequences are MNHEY and SMNVEV (reference sequence). Trimming shortened V by 8 bases and J by 4 bases, and 9 bases separated the two germline ends. The CDR3 consists of 12 residues. The CDR3 DNA is TGTGCCAGCGGTGGGGGATACAATGAGCAGTTCTTC. It is translated as CASGGGYNEQFF.

The rearrangement uses TRBV6-1 and TRBJ2-7; 8 bases map to TRBD1. Germline CDR1 is MNHNS and CDR2 is SASEGT. There are 15 residues in the CDR3. The ends lost 8 bases at V and 3 bases at J; junction bases unmatched: 12. CDR3 sequence: CASRSQVGTGYEQYF. The CDR3 bases are TGTGCCAGCCGGTCCCAGGTGGGGACAGGCTACGAGCAGTACTTC.

This clone was observed a single time. The V call is TRBV4-2, the J call TRBJ2-1; D remains unclear. The CDR3 totals 14 residues. The germline gives CDR1 LGHNA, CDR2 YNFKEQ. With 4 bases removed from V and 0 bases from J, the gap between germline ends came to 7 bases. As DNA, the CDR3 is TGTGCCAGCAGCCCCGCCAGCTCCTACAATGAGCAGTTCTTC. It specifies CASSPASSYNEQFF.